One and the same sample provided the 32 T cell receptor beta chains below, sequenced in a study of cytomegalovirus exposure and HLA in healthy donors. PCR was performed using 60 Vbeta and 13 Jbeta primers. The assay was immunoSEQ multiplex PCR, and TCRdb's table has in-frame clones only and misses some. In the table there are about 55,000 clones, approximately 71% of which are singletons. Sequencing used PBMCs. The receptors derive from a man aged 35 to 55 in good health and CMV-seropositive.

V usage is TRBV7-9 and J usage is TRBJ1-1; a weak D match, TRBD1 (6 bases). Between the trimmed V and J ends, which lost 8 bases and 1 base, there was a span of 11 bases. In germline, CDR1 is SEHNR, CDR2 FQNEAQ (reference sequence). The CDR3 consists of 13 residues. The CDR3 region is CASLGTQNTEAFF. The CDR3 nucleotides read TGTGCCAGCTTGGGGACACAGAACACTGAAGCTTTCTTT. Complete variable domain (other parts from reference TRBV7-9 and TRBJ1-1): DTGVSQNPRHKITKRGQNVTFRCDPISEHNRLYWYRQTLGQGPEFLTYFQNEAQLEKSRLLSDRFSAERPKGSFSTLEIQRTEQGDSAMYLCASLGTQNTEAFFGQGTRLTVV.

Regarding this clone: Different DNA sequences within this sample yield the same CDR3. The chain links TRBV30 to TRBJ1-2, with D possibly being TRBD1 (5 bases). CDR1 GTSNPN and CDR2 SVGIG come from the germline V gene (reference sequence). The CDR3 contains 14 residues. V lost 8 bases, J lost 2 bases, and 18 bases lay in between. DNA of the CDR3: TGTGCCCGGGCCGGAGGGGATGCAAACTATGGCTACACCTTC. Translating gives CARAGGDANYGYTF. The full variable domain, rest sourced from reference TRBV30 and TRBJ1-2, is SQTIHQWPATLVQPVGSPLSLECTVEGTSNPNLYWYRQAAGRGLQLLFYSVGIGQISSEVPQNLSASRPQDRQFILSSKKLLLSDSGFYLCARAGGDANYGYTFGSGTRLTVV.

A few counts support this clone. The CDR3 DNA reads TGCGCCAGCAGCCCATATCGGACTAGCCGGGAAGAGGAGACCCAGTACTTC. It is translated as CASSPYRTSREEETQYF. V and J are TRBV4-1 and TRBJ2-5; 8 nucleotides line up with TRBD2. Germline V lookup: CDR1 MGHRA, CDR2 YSYEKL. The CDR3 loop spans 17 amino acids. Trimming removed 4 bases from V and 5 bases from J; junction bases left unmatched: 15.

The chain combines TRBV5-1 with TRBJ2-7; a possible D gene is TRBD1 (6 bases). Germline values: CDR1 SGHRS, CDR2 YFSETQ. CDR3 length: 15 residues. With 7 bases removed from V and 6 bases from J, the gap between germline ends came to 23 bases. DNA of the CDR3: TGCGCCAGCCAACCCGAGGGGGAAGGTCTCGGCGAGCAGTACTTC. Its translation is CASQPEGEGLGEQYF.

CDR3 DNA: TGTGCCAGCAGCCAAGGGGTTGCACAGACCGATTCACCCCTCCACTTT. Protein: CASSQGVAQTDSPLHF. The chain joins TRBV4-2 to TRBJ1-6; D is unresolved. Per germline, CDR1 LGHNA and CDR2 YNFKEQ. The CDR3 sequence is 16 residues long. The V end lost 1 base, the J end lost 8 bases, and 15 bases lay between the germline ends.

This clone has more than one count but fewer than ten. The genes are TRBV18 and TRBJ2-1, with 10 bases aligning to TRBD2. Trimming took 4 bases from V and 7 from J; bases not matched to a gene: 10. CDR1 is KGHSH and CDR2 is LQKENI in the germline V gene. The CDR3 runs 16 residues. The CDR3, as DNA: TGTGCCAGCTCACGACCGAGCGGGGGGGCCTTGAATGAGCAGTTCTTC. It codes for CASSRPSGGALNEQFF.

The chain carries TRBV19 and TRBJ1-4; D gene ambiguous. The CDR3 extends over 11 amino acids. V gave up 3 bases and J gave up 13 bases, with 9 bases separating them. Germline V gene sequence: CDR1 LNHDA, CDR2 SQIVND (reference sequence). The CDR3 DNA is TGTGCCAGTAGTATTCGGGGTGGACTGTTTTTT. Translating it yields CASSIRGGLFF.

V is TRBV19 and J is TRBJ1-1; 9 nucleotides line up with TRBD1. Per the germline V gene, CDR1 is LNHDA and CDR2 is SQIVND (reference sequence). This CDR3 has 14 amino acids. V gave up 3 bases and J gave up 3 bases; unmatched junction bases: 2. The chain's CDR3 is CASSMGQGYTEAFF. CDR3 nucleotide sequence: TGTGCCAGTAGTATGGGACAGGGTTACACTGAAGCTTTCTTT.

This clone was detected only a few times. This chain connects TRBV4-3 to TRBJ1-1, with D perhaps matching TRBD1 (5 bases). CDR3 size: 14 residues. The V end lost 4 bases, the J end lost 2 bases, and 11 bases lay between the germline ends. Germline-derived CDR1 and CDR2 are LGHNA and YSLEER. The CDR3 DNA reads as TGCGCCAGCAGCCTTGAGACAGAAAACACTGAAGCTTTCTTT. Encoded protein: CASSLETENTEAFF.

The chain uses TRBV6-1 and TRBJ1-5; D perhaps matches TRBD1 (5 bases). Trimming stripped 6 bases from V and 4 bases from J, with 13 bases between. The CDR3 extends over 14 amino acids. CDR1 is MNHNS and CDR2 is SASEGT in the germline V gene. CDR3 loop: CASRAGRINQPQHF. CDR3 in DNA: TGTGCCAGCAGGGCGGGACGGATTAATCAGCCCCAGCATTTT.

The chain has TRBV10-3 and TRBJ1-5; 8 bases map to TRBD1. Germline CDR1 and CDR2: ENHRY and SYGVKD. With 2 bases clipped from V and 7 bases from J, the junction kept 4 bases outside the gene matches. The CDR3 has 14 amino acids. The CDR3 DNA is TGTGCCATCAGTGAGCGACAGGGGTCCCAGCCCCAGCATTTT. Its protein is CAISERQGSQPQHF.

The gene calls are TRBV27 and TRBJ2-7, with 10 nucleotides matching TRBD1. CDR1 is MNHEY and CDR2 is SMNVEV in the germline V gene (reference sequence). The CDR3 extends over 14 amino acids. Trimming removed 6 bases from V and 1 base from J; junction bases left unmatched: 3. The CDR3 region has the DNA TGTGCCAGCAGGCCGGGACAGGGGTCCTACGAGCAGTACTTC. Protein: CASRPGQGSYEQYF.

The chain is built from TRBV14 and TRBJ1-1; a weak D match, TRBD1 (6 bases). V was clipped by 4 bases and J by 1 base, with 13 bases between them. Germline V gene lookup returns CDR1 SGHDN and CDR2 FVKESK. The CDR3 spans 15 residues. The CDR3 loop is CASSPYREGNTEAFF. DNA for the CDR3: TGTGCCAGCAGCCCCTACAGGGAGGGGAACACTGAAGCTTTCTTT.

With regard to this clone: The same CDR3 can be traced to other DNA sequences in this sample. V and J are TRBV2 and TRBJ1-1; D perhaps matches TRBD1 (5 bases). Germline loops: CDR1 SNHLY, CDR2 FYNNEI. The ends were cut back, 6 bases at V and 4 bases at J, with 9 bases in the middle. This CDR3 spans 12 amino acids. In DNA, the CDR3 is TGTGCCAGCAGATCGGGGGGCACTGAAGCTTTCTTT. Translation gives CASRSGGTEAFF.

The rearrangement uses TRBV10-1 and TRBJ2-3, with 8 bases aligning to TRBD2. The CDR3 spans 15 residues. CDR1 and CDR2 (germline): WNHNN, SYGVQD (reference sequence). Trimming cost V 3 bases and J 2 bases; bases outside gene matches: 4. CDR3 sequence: CASSDPRGATDTQYF. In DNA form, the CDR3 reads TGCGCCAGCAGTGATCCGCGGGGGGCCACAGATACGCAGTATTTT.

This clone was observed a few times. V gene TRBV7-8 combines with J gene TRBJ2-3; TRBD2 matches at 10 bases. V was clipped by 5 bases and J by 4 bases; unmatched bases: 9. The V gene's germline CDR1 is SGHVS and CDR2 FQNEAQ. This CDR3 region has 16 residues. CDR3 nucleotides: TGTGCCAGCAGCCCCTCTCAAAGCGGGGGGGCAGATACGCAGTATTTT. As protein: CASSPSQSGGADTQYF.

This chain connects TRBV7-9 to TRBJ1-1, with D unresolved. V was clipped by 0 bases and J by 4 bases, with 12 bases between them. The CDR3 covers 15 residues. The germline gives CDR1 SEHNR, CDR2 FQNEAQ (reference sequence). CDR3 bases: TGTGCCAGCAGCTTAGCGCCCGGGGAATTCACTGAAGCTTTCTTT. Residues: CASSLAPGEFTEAFF.

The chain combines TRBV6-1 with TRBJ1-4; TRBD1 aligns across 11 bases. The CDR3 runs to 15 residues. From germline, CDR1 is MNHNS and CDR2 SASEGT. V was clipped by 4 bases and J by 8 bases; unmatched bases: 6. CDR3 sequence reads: CASSAAGTGGEKLFF. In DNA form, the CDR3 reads TGTGCCAGCAGTGCAGCCGGGACAGGGGGAGAAAAACTGTTTTTT.

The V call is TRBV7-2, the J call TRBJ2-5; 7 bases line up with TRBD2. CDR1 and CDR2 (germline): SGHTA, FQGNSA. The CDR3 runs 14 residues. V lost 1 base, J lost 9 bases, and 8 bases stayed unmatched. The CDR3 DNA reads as TGTGCCAGCAGCTTAGGGCCCAGCGGGGAGGCCCAGTACTTC. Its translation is CASSLGPSGEAQYF.

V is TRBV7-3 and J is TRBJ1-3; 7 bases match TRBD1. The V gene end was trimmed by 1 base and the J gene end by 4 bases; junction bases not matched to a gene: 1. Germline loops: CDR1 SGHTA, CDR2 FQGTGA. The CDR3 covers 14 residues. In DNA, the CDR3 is TGTGCCAGCAGCTTAAACAGGGGAGGAAACACCATATATTTT. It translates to CASSLNRGGNTIYF.

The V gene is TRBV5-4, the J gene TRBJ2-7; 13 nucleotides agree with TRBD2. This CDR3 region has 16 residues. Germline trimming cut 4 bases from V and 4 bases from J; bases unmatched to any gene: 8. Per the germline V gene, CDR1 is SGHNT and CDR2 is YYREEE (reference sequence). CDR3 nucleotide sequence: TGTGCCAGCAGCCCCCGGACTAGCGGGGGCCATTACGAGCAGTACTTC. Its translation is CASSPRTSGGHYEQYF.

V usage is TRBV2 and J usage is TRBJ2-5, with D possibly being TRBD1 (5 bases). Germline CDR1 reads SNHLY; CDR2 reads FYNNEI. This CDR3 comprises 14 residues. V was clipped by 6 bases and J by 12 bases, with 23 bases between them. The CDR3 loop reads CASSRTTVQEIEYF. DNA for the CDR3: TGTGCCAGCAGCCGCACGACGGTACAGGAGATCGAGTACTTC.

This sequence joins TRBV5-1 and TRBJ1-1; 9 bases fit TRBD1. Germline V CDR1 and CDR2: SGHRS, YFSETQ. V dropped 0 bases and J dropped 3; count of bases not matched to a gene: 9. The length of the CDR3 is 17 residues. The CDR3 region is CASSLGWTGVTDTEAFF. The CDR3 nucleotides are TGCGCCAGCAGCTTGGGTTGGACAGGGGTTACGGACACTGAAGCTTTCTTT.

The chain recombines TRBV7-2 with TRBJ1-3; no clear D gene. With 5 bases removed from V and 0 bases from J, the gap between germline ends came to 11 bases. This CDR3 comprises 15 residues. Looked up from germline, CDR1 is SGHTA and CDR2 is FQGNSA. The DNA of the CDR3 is TGTGCCAGCAGCACCGTGTTGAGCTCTGGAAACACCATATATTTT. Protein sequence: CASSTVLSSGNTIYF.

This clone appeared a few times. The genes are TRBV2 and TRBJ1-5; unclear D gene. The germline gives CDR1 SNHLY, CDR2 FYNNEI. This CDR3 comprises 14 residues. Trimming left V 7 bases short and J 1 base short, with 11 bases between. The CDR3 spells CASTFEMSNQPQHF. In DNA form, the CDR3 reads TGTGCCAGCACGTTCGAGATGAGCAATCAGCCCCAGCATTTT.

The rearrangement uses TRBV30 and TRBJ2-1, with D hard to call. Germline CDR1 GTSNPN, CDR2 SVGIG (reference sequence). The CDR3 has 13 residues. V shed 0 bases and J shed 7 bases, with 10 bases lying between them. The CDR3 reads CAWSVQSANEQFF. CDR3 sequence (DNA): TGTGCCTGGAGTGTACAAAGCGCGAATGAGCAGTTCTTC.

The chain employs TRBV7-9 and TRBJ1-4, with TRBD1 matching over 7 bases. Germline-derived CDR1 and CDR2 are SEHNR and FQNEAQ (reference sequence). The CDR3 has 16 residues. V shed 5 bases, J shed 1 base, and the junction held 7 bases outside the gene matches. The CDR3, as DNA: TGTGCCAGCAGCGGCGGGTGGGACAGAACTAATGAAAAACTGTTTTTT. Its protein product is CASSGGWDRTNEKLFF.

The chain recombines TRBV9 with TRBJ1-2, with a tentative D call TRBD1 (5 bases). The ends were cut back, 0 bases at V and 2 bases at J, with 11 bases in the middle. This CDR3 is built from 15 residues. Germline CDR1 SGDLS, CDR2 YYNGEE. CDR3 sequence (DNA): TGTGCCAGCAGCGTAGAAGGGACTGCGAACTATGGCTACACCTTC. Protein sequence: CASSVEGTANYGYTF.

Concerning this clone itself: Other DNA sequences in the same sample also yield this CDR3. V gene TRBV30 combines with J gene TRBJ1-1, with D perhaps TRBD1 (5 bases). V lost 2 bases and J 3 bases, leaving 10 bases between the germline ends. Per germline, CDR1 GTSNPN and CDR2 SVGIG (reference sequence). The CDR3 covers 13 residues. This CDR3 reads CAWSKDRDTEAFF. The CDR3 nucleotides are TGTGCCTGGAGTAAAGACAGAGACACTGAAGCTTTCTTT.

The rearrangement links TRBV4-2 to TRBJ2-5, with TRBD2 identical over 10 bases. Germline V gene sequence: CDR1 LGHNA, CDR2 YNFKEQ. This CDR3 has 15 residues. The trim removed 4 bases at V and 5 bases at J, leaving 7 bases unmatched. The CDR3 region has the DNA TGTGCCAGCAGCCGGAATAGCGGGGGGAGGGAGACCCAGTACTTC. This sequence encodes CASSRNSGGRETQYF.

In DNA, the CDR3 is TGTGCCAGCAGCGTAGGGCCGTCGACAACTAATGAAAAACTGTTTTTT. This codes for CASSVGPSTTNEKLFF. The J gene is TRBJ1-4, the V gene TRBV9; no clear D. CDR3 length: 16 residues. Germline lookup yields CDR1 SGDLS and CDR2 YYNGEE. V was trimmed by 0 bases and J by 0 bases, leaving 9 bases between them.

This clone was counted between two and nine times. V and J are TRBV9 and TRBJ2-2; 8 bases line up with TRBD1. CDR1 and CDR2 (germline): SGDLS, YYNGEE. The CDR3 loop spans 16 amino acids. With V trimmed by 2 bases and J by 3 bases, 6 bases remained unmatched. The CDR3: CASSVAGGADTGELFF. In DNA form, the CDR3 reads TGTGCCAGCAGCGTTGCAGGGGGCGCGGACACCGGGGAGCTGTTTTTT.